This TCR beta chain was recovered during a study of cytomegalovirus exposure and HLA in healthy donors. Study conclusions and caveats: In a later analysis, the majority of CMV-associated beta chains seemingly showed HLA restriction. The analysis excluded some indistinguishable V segments, including TRBV6-2 and TRBV6-3. Per a later analysis, about 17,000 TCR beta sequences showed association with HLA alleles at 0.05 false discovery rate.

Germline values: CDR1 LGHNA, CDR2 YNFKEQ. Deletions cut 6 bases from V and 3 bases from J, with 17 bases between. There are 16 residues in the CDR3. As for this clone: Its target is unknown.

With 60 Vbeta and 13 Jbeta primers, the PCR was carried out. TCRdb's copy holds only in-frame clones and misses some; the assay was immunoSEQ multiplex PCR. The top ten clones hold about 2.2% of a sample with some 140,000 clones, approximately 80% of them seen once. The sample taken for sequencing was PBMCs. This rearrangement joins TRBV4-2 to TRBJ2-2; a weak D match, TRBD2 (6 bases). The receptor was derived from a man younger than 40 in good health and CMV-seronegative. In DNA form, the CDR3 reads TGTGCCAGCAGTACTTCCCGGGACTTAGACACCGGGGAGCTGTTTTTT. It translates to CASSTSRDLDTGELFF.